Listed below are T cell receptor beta chains from one sample, sequenced in a study of cytomegalovirus exposure and HLA in healthy donors. Sequenced by immunoSEQ multiplex PCR; TCRdb stores in-frame clones only, minus some. Of about 120,000 clones in the sample, more than 65% were seen once. The source material was PBMCs. Receptors originate from a man aged 25-40 years in good health and CMV-seropositive. Each CDR3 is given with its conserved first and last residue. D genes are given only for firm matches. Clone size, where shown, is once, few, many, or a class for clones that have expanded.

V	D	J	size	length	CDR3	DNA
TRBV11-2	.	TRBJ2-7	few	13	CASSLGQYYEQYF	TGTGCCAGCAGCCTAGGACAGTACTACGAGCAGTACTTC
TRBV6-5	.	TRBJ1-1	.	13	CASSYSGATEAFF	TGTGCCAGCAGTTACTCAGGGGCCACTGAAGCTTTCTTT
TRBV4-3	.	TRBJ2-7	once	17	CASSQSAWGEGSYEQYF	TGCGCCAGCAGCCAAAGCGCATGGGGCGAAGGGTCCTACGAGCAGTACTTC
TRBV6-6	TRBD2	TRBJ2-5	.	16	CASSYGVAGTEETQYF	TGTGCCAGCAGTTACGGGGTAGCGGGGACGGAGGAGACCCAGTACTTC
TRBV5-6	.	TRBJ1-5	.	16	CASSLWDSNSNQPQHF	TGTGCCAGCAGCTTGTGGGACTCAAATAGCAATCAGCCCCAGCATTTT
TRBV19	.	TRBJ2-2	few	16	CASSDVSGSGTGELFF	TGTGCCAGTAGTGATGTCTCGGGGTCGGGGACCGGGGAGCTGTTTTTT
TRBV4-1	.	TRBJ2-5	few	15	CASSQGGGRQETQYF	TGCGCCAGCAGCCAAGGGGGGGGCCGCCAAGAGACCCAGTACTTC
TRBV6-1	.	TRBJ2-7	.	14	CASSAREGGDEQYF	TGTGCCAGCAGTGCTCGAGAAGGTGGAGACGAGCAGTACTTC
TRBV5-8	TRBD1	TRBJ2-3	few	14	CASSDRGPVDTQYF	TGTGCCAGCAGCGACAGGGGGCCGGTAGATACGCAGTATTTT
TRBV7-2	TRBD2	TRBJ2-5	.	16	CASSPTPGRERETQYF	TGTGCCAGCAGCCCGACCCCAGGGAGGGAGAGAGAGACCCAGTACTTC
TRBV7-2	TRBD2	TRBJ2-3	few	18	CASSLRPGTSGSTDTQYF	TGTGCCAGCAGCTTACGGCCCGGGACTAGCGGGAGCACAGATACGCAGTATTTT
TRBV10-3	.	TRBJ2-3	.	15	CAISESDTSTDTQYF	TGTGCCATCAGTGAATCTGACACTAGCACAGATACGCAGTATTTT
TRBV9	TRBD2	TRBJ2-5	once	17	CASSGRGSLAGQETQYF	TGTGCCAGCAGCGGAAGGGGCTCCTTAGCGGGGCAAGAGACCCAGTACTTC
TRBV6-4	.	TRBJ1-5	.	17	CASTEGGGPQGYQPQHF	TGTGCCAGCACCGAGGGAGGGGGACCGCAGGGATATCAGCCCCAGCATTTT
TRBV18	.	TRBJ2-1	.	14	CASSPRGTYNEQFF	TGTGCCAGCTCCCCAAGGGGCACCTACAATGAGCAGTTCTTC
TRBV14	TRBD1	TRBJ2-1	.	14	CASRTGTGWGEQFF	TGTGCCTCGCGAACCGGGACAGGGTGGGGTGAGCAGTTCTTC
TRBV12-5	TRBD2	TRBJ2-3	.	19	CASGLVKTSGRLSTDTQYF	TGTGCTAGTGGTTTGGTAAAGACTAGCGGGCGGCTTAGCACAGATACGCAGTATTTT
TRBV27	.	TRBJ1-5	.	15	CASGSGTTPNQPQHF	TGTGCCAGCGGATCCGGGACAACTCCTAATCAGCCCCAGCATTTT
TRBV6-5	TRBD1	TRBJ2-7	.	15	CASSHSRTGRYEQYF	TGTGCCAGCAGCCACTCTAGGACAGGGCGCTACGAGCAGTACTTC
TRBV4-3	.	TRBJ1-2	.	14	CASSQVGARDGYTF	TGCGCCAGCAGCCAAGTGGGGGCTCGGGATGGCTACACCTTC
TRBV19	.	TRBJ2-7	.	13	CASSSGHSYEQYF	TGTGCCAGTAGTAGCGGACACTCCTACGAGCAGTACTTC
TRBV18	.	TRBJ1-2	.	15	CASSPREGGLNGYTF	TGTGCCAGCTCACCCCGGGAGGGGGGGCTAAATGGCTACACCTTC
TRBV10-1	.	TRBJ2-7	few	12	CASSTICDEQYF	TGCGCCAGCAGTACTATTTGCGACGAGCAGTACTTC
TRBV2	.	TRBJ1-6	.	15	CASRAIREGNSPLHF	TGTGCCAGCAGGGCGATCAGGGAGGGGAATTCACCCCTCCACTTT
TRBV28	TRBD1	TRBJ2-7	.	16	CASSLSKGQGSYEQYF	TGTGCCAGCAGTTTATCTAAAGGACAGGGGTCCTACGAGCAGTACTTC
TRBV27	.	TRBJ2-6	.	11	CASSSGSGLTF	TGTGCCAGCAGTTCAGGGTCCGGCCTGACTTTC
TRBV7-2	.	TRBJ1-5	.	13	CASSLAGDQPQHF	TGTGCCAGCAGCTTAGCTGGAGATCAGCCCCAGCATTTT
TRBV10-2	TRBD1	TRBJ2-7	.	17	CASSESTGSPRRHEQYF	TGCGCCAGCAGTGAGTCGACAGGGTCCCCCCGAAGGCACGAGCAGTACTTC
TRBV11-2	TRBD2	TRBJ2-7	.	15	CASTWGGVHGDEQYF	TGTGCCAGCACCTGGGGGGGGGTCCACGGGGACGAGCAGTACTTC
TRBV27	.	TRBJ2-7	.	13	CASKNRVGNEQYF	TGTGCCAGCAAGAACAGGGTCGGAAACGAGCAGTACTTC
TRBV7-2	TRBD2	TRBJ2-3	.	16	CASSLYGGISTDTQYF	TGTGCCAGCAGCTTGTACGGGGGGATTAGCACAGATACGCAGTATTTT